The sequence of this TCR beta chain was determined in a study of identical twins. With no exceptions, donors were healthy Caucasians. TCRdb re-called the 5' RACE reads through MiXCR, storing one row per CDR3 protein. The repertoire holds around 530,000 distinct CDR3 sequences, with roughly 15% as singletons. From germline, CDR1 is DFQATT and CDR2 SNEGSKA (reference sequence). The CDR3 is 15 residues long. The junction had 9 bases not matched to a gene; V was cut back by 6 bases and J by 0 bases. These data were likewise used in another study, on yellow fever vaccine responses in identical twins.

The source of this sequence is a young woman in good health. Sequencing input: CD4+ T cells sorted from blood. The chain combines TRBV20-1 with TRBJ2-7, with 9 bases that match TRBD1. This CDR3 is CSAGPPGQGSYEQYF. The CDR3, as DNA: TGCAGTGCCGGTCCGCCGGGACAGGGCTCCTACGAGCAGTACTTC.